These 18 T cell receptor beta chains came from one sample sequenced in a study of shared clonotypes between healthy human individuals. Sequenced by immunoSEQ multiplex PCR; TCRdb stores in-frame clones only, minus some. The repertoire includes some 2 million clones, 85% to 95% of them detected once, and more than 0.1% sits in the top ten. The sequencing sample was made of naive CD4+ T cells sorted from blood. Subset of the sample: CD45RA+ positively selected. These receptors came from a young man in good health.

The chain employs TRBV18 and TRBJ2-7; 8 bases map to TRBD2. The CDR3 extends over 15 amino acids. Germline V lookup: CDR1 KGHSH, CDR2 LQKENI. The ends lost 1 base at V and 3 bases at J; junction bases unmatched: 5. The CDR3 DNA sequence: TGTGCCAGCTCACCACTCGGGGGGGATTTCTACGAGCAGTACTTC. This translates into CASSPLGGDFYEQYF.

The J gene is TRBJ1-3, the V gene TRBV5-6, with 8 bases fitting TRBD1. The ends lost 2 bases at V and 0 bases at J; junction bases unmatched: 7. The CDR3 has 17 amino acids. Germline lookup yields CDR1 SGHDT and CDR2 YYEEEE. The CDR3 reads CASSLGQGRTSGNTIYF. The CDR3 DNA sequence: TGTGCCAGCAGCTTAGGACAGGGAAGGACCTCTGGAAACACCATATATTTT.

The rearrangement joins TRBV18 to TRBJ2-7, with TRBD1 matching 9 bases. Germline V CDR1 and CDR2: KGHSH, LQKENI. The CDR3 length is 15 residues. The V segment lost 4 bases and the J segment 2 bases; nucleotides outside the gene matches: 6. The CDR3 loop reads CASSLSGTGPYEQYF. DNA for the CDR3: TGTGCCAGCTCACTTTCCGGGACAGGGCCCTACGAGCAGTACTTC. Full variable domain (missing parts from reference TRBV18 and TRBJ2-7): NAGVMQNPRHLVRRRGQEARLRCSPMKGHSHVYWYRQLPEEGLKFMVYLQKENIIDESGMPKERFSAEFPKEGPSILRIQQVVRGDSAAYFCASSLSGTGPYEQYFGPGTRLTVT.

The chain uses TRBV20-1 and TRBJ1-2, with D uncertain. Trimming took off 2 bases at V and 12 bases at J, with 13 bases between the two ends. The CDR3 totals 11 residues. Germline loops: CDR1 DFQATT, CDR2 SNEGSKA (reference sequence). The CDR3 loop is CSARNEPGDTF. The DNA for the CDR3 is TGCAGTGCTAGAAATGAGCCGGGAGACACCTTC.

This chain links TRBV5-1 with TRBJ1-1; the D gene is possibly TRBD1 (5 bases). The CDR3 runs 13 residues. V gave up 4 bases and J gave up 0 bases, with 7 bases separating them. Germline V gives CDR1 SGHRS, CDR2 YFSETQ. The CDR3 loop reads CASSARVNTEAFF. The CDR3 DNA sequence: TGCGCCAGCAGCGCCAGGGTGAACACTGAAGCTTTCTTT.

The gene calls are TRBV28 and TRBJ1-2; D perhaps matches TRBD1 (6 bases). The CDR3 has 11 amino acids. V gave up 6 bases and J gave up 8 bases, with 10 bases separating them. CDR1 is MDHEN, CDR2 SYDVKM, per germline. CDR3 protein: CASSLGGGYTF. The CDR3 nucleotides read TGTGCCAGCAGCCTAGGGGGAGGCTACACCTTC.

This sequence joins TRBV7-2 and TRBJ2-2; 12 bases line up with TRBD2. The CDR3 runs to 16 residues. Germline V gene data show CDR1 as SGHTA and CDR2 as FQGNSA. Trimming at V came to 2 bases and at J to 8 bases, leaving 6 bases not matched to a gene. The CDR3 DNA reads TGTGCCAGCAGCTTATCGACTAGCGGGAGTTGGGGGGAGCTGTTTTTT. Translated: CASSLSTSGSWGELFF. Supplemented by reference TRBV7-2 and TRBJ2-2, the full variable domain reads GAGVSQSPSNKVTEKGKDVELRCDPISGHTALYWYRQSLGQGLEFLIYFQGNSAPDKSGLPSDRFSAERTGGSVSTLTIQRTQQEDSAVYLCASSLSTSGSWGELFFGEGSRLTVL.

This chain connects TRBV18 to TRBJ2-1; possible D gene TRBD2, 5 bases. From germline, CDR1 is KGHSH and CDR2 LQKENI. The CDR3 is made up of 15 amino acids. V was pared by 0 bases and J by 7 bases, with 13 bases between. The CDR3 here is CASSPPFPGGNEQFF. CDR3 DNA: TGTGCCAGCTCACCACCGTTTCCCGGCGGGAATGAGCAGTTCTTC.

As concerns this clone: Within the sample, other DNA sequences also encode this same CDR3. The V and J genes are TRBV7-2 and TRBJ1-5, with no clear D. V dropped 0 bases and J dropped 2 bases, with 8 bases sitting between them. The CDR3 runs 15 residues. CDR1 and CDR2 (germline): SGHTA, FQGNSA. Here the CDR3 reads CASSLAGLGNQPQHF. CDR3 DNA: TGTGCCAGCAGCTTAGCAGGGCTTGGCAATCAGCCCCAGCATTTT.

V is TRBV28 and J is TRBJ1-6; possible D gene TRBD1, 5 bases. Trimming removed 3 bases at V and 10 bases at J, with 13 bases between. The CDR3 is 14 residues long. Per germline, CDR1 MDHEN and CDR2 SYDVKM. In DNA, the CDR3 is TGTGCCAGCAGTTTGGGGTACGGGGGATCACCCCTCCACTTT. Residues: CASSLGYGGSPLHF.

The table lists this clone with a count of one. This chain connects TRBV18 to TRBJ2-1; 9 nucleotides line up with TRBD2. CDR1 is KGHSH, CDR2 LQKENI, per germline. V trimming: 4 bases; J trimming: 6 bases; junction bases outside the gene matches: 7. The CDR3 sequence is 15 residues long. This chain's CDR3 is CASSLRGTSTNEQFF. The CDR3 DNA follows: TGTGCCAGCTCACTGAGAGGGACTAGCACCAATGAGCAGTTCTTC. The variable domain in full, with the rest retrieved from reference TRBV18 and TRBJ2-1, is NAGVMQNPRHLVRRRGQEARLRCSPMKGHSHVYWYRQLPEEGLKFMVYLQKENIIDESGMPKERFSAEFPKEGPSILRIQQVVRGDSAAYFCASSLRGTSTNEQFFGPGTRLTVL.

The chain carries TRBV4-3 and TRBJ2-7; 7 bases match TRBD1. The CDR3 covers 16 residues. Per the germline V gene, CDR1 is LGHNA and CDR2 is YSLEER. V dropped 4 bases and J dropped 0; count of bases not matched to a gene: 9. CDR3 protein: CASSRDTGTASYEQYF. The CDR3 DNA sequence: TGCGCCAGCAGCCGAGACACCGGGACAGCCTCCTACGAGCAGTACTTC.

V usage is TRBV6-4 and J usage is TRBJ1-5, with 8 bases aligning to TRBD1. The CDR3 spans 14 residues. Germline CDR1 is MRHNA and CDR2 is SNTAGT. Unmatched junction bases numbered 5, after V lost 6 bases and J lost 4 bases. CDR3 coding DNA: TGTGCCAGCAGGGACAGGGTGAGGAATCAGCCCCAGCATTTT. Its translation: CASRDRVRNQPQHF.

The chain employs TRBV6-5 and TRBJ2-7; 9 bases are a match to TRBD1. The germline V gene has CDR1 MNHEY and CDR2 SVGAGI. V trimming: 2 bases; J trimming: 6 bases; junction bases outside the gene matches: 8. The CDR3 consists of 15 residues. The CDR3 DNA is TGTGCCAGCAGTTACGGGGACAGGGTGAAGGGCGAGCAGTACTTC. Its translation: CASSYGDRVKGEQYF.

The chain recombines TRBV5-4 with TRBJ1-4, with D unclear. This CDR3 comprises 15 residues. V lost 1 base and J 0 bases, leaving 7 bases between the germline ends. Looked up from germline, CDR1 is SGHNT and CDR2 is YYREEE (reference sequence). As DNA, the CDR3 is TGTGCCAGCAGCTTGTTCGGGACAACTAATGAAAAACTGTTTTTT. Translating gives CASSLFGTTNEKLFF. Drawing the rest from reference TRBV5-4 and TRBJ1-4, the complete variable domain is ETGVTQSPTHLIKTRGQQVTLRCSSQSGHNTVSWYQQALGQGPQFIFQYYREEENGRGNFPPRFSGLQFPNYSSELNVNALELDDSALYLCASSLFGTTNEKLFFGSGTQLSVL.

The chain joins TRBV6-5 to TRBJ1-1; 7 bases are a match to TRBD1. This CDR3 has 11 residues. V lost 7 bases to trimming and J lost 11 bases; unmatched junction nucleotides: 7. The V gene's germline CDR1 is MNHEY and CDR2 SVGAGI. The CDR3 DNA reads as TGTGCCAGCATTCAGACAGGGACCGCTTTCTTT. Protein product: CASIQTGTAFF.

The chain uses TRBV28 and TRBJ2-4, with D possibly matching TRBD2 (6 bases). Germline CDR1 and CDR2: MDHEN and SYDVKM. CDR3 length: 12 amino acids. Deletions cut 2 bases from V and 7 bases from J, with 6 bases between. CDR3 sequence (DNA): TGTGCCAGCAGTTTAGGGGGGAACATTCAGTACTTC. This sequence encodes CASSLGGNIQYF.

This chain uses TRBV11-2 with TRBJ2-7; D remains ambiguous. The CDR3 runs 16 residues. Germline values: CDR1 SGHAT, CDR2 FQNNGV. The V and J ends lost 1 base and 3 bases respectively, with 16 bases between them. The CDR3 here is CASSLGMRPTFYEQYF. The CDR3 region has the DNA TGTGCCAGCAGCTTAGGAATGAGACCTACCTTCTACGAGCAGTACTTC.